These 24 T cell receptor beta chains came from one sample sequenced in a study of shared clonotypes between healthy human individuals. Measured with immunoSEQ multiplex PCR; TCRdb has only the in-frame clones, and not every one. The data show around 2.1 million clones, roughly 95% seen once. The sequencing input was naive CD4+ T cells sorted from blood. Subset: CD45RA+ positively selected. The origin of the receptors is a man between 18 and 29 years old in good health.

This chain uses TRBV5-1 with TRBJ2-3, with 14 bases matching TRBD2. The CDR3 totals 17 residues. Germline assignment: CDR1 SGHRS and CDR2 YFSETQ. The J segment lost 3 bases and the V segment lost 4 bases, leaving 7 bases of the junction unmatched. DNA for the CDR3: TGCGCCAGCAGCGCCGGGACTAGCGGGAGTCGGACAGATACGCAGTATTTT. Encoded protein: CASSAGTSGSRTDTQYF.

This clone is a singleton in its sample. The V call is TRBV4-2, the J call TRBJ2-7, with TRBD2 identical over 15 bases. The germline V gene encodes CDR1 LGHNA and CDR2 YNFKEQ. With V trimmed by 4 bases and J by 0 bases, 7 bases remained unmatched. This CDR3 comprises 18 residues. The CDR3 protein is CASSRYGTSGGTSYEQYF. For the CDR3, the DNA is TGTGCCAGCAGCCGGTACGGGACTAGCGGGGGGACCTCCTACGAGCAGTACTTC.

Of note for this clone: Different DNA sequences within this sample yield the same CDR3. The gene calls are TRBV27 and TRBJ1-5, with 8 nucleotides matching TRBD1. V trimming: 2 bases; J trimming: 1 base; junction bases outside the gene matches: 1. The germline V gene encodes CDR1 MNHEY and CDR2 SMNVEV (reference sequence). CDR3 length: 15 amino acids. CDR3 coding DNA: TGTGCCAGCAGTTTAAGACAGGGGAGCAATCAGCCCCAGCATTTT. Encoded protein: CASSLRQGSNQPQHF.

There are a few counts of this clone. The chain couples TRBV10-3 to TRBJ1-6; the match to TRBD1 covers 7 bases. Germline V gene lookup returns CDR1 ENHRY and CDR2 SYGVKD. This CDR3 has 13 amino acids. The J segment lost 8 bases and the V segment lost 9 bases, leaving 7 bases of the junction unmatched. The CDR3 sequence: CAIGGLGYSPLHF. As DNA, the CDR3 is TGTGCCATAGGGGGCTTGGGATATTCACCCCTCCACTTT.

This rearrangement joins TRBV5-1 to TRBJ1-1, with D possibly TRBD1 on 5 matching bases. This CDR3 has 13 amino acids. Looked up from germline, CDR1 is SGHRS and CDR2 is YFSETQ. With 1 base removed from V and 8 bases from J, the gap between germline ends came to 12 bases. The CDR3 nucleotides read TGCGCCAGCAGCTTGATACGGGGGGGAGAAGCTTTCTTT. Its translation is CASSLIRGGEAFF.

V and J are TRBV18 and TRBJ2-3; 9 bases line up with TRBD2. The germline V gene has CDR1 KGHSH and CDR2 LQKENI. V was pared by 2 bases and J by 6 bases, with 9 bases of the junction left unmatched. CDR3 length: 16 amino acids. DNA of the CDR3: TGTGCCAGCTCACCAGAAATAGCGGGGGTGCAGGATACGCAGTATTTT. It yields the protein CASSPEIAGVQDTQYF.

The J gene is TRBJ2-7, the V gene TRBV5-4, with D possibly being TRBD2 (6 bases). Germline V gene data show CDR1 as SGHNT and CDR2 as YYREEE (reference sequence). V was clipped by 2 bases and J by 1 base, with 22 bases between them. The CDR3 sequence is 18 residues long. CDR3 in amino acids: CASSFGGNVGGPSYEQYF. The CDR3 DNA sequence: TGTGCCAGCAGCTTCGGCGGGAACGTCGGGGGTCCGTCCTACGAGCAGTACTTC.

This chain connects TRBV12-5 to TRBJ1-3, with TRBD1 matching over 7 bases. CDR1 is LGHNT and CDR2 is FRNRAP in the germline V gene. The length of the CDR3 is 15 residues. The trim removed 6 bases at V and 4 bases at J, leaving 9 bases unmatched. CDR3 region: CASGREGARGNTIYF. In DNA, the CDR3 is TGTGCTAGTGGCCGTGAGGGGGCGCGGGGAAACACCATATATTTT.

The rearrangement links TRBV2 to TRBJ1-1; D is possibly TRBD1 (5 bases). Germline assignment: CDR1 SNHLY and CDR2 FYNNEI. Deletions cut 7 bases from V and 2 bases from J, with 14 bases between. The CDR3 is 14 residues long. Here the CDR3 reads CASTKLTVNTEAFF. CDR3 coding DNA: TGTGCCAGCACCAAACTGACAGTAAACACTGAAGCTTTCTTT.

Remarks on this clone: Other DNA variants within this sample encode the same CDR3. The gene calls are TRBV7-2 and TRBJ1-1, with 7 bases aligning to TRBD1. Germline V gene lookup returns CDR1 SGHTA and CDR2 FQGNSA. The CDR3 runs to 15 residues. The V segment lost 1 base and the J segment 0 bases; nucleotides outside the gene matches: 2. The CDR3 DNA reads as TGTGCCAGCAGCTTAGGGGGGACAGTGAACACTGAAGCTTTCTTT. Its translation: CASSLGGTVNTEAFF.

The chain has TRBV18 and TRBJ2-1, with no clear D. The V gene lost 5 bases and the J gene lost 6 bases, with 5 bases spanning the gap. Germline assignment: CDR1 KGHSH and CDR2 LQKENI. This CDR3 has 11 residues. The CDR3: CASSAANEQFF. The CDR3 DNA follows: TGTGCCAGCTCAGCTGCCAATGAGCAGTTCTTC.

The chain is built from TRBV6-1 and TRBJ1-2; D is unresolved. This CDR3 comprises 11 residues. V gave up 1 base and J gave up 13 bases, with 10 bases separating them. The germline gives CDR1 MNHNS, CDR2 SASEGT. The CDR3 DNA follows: TGTGCCAGCAGTGAAGGTCTGGGGATCACCTTC. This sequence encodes CASSEGLGITF.

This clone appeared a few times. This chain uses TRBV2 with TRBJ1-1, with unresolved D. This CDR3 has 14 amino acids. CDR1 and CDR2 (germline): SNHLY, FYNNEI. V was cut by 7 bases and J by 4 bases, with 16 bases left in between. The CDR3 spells CASTEEVTSTEAFF. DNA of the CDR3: TGTGCCAGCACCGAAGAGGTAACCAGCACTGAAGCTTTCTTT.

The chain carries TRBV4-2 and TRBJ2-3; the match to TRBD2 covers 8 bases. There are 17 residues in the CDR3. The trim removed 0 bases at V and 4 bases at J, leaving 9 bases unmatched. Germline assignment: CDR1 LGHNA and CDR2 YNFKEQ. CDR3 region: CASSQEGRGGLADTQYF. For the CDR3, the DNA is TGTGCCAGCAGCCAAGAAGGACGGGGGGGCCTCGCAGATACGCAGTATTTT.

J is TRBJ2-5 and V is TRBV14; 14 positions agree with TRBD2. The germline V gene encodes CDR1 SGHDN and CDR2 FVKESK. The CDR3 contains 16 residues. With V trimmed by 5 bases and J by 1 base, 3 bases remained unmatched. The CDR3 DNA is TGTGCCAGCAGCGTCGGACTAGCGGGGGGCCAAGAGACCCAGTACTTC. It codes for CASSVGLAGGQETQYF.

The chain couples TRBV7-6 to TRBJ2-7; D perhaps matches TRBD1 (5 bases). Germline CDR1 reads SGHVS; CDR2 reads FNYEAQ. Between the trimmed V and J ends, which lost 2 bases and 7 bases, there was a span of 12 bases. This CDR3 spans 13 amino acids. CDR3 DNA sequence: TGTGCCAGCAGCTTATCTGGGGCAGGGGAGCAGTACTTC. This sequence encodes CASSLSGAGEQYF.

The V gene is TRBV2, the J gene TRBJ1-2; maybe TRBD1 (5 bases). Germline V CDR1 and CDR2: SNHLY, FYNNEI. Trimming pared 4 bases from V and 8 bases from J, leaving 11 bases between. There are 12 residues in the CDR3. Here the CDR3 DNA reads TGTGCCAGCAGTGGCCAGGGAGAAGGCTACACCTTC. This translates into CASSGQGEGYTF.

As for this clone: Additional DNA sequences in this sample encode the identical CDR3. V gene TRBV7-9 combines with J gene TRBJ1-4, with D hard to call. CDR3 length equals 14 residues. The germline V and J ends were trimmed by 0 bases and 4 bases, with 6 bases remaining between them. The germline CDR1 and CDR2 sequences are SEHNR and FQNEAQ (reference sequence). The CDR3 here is CASSLALDNEKLFF. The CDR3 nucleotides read TGTGCCAGCAGCTTAGCCCTAGATAATGAAAAACTGTTTTTT.

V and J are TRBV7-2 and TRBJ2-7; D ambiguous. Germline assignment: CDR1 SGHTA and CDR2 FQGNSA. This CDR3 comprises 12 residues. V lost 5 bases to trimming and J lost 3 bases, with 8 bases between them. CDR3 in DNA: TGTGCCAGCAGCCGCAGTCGCTACGAGCAGTACTTC. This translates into CASSRSRYEQYF.

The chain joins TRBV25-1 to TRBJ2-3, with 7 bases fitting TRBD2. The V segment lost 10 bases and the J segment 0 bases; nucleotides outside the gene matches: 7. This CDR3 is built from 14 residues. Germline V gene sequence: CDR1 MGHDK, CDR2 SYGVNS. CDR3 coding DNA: TGTGCCACCCGACGGGGGGTGAGCACAGATACGCAGTATTTT. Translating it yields CATRRGVSTDTQYF.

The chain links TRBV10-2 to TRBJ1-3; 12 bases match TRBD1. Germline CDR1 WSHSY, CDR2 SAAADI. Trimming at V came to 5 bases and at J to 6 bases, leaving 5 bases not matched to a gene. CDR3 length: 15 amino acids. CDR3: CASSLPGQGANTIYF. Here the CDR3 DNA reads TGCGCCAGCAGTCTACCGGGACAGGGGGCAAACACCATATATTTT.

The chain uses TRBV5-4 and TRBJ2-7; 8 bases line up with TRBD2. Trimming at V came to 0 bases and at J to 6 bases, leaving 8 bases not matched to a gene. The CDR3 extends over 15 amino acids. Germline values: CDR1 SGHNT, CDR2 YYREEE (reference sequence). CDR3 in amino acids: CASSLATGGPSEQYF. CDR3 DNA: TGTGCCAGCAGCTTGGCCACGGGAGGGCCTAGCGAGCAGTACTTC.

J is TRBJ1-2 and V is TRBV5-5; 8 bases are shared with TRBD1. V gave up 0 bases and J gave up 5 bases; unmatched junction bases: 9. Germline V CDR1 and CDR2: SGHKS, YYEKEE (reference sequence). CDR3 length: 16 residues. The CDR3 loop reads CASSLGDAGGLYGYTF. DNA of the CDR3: TGTGCCAGCAGCTTGGGCGATGCAGGGGGCCTATATGGCTACACCTTC.

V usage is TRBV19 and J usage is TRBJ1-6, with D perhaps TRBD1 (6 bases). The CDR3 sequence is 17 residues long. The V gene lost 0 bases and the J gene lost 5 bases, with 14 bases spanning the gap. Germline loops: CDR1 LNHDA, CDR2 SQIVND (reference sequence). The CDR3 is CASSIDRGASNNSPLHF. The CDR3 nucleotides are TGTGCCAGTAGTATAGATAGGGGGGCGTCGAATAATTCACCCCTCCACTTT.